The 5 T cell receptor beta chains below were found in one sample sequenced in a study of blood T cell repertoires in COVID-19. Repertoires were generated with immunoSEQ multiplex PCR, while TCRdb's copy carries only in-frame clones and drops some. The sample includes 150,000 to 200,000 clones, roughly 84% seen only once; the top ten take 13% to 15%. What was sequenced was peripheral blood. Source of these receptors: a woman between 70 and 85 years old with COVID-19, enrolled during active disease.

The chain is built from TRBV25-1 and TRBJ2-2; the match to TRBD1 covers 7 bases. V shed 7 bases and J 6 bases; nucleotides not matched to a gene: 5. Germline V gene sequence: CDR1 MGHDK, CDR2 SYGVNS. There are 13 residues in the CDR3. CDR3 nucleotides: TGTGCCAGCACCCGACAGGGCGCCGGGGAGCTGTTTTTT. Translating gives CASTRQGAGELFF.

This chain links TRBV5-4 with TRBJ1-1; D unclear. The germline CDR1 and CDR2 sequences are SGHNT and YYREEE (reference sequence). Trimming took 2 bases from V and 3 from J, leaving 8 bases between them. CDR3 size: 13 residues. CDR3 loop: CASSLPGYTEAFF. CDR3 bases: TGTGCCAGCAGCTTACCGGGGTACACTGAAGCTTTCTTT. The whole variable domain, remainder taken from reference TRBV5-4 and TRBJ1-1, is ETGVTQSPTHLIKTRGQQVTLRCSSQSGHNTVSWYQQALGQGPQFIFQYYREEENGRGNFPPRFSGLQFPNYSSELNVNALELDDSALYLCASSLPGYTEAFFGQGTRLTVV.

This CDR3 is CASSLITGRISPLHF. CDR3 sequence (DNA): TGTGCCAGCAGCCTTATCACCGGGAGAATCTCACCCCTCCACTTT. The gene calls are TRBV14 and TRBJ1-6; D unresolved. V was pared by 4 bases and J by 10 bases, with 17 bases between. This CDR3 contains 15 residues. Germline values: CDR1 SGHDN, CDR2 FVKESK.

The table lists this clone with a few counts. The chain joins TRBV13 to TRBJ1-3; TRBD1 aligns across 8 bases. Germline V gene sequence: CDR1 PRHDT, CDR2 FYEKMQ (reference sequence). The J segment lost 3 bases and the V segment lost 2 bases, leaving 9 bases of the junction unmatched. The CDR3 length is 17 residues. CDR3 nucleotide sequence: TGTGCCAGCAGCTTACAGGGGGCGAATCCTGTTGGAAACACCATATATTTT. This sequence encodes CASSLQGANPVGNTIYF.

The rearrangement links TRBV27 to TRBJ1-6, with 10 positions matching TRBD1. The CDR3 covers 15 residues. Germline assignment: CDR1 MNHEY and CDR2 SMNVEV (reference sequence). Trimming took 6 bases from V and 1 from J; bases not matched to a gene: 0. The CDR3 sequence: CASRGQGSYNSPLHF. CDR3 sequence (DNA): TGTGCCAGCAGGGGACAGGGGTCCTATAATTCACCCCTCCACTTT.